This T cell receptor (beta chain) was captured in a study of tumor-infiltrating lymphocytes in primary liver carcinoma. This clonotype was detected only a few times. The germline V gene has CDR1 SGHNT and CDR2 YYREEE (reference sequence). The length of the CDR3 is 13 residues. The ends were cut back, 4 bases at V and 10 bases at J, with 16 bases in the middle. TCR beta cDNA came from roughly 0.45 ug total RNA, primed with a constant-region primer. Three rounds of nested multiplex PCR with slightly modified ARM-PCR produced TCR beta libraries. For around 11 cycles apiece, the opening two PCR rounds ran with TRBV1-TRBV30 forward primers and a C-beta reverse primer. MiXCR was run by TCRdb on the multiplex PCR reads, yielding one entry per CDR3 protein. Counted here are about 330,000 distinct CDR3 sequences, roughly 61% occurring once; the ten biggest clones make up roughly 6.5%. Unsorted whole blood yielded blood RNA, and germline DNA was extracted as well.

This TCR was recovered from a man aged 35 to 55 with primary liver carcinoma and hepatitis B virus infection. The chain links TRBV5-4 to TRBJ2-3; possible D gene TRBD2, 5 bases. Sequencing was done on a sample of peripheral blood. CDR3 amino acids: CASSPRVRTSQYF. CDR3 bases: TGTGCCAGCAGCCCGAGGGTCCGTACGTCGCAGTATTTT.